Included here is one TCR beta chain sequence, with context. What it binds is not known. The data were taken from a study of identical twins. From the 5' RACE reads, TCRdb called clonotypes with MiXCR, one entry per CDR3 protein. Among under 300,000 distinct CDR3 sequences listed, 6.5% were seen once. Study-wide points: Insertions were reduced in abundant cord blood beta clonotypes but not in memory repertoires. Twins shared beta out-of-frame sequences in excess, but this excess was weaker.

CDR3 size: 15 residues. J gave up 6 bases and V 2 bases, and 9 bases lay outside the gene matches. Germline CDR1 is SGHVS and CDR2 is FQNEAQ. The data were also submitted as part of a second study, on T cells expressing NK-cell markers. From that paper: The study found dominant NKG2C+ clonotypes at about 1.0-8% of CD8+ T cells in over five donors.

The sample was CD8+ T cells sorted from blood. The chain is built from TRBV7-8 and TRBJ1-2, with TRBD1 identical over 7 bases. The origin of this receptor is a woman between 18 and 29 years old in good health. DNA of the CDR3: TGTGCCAGCAGCTTACGATCGTCAGGGGGAGATGGCTACACCTTC. Its translation is CASSLRSSGGDGYTF.